This T cell receptor beta chain derives from a study of post-analysis software for immune sequencing data (dated by TCRdb to the mid-2010s). Regarding the research as a whole: Relapsing-remitting, secondary progressive and progressive-relapsing multiple sclerosis were recorded as disease courses, and subtype annotation was lacking for some patients. Patient repertoires were compared against roughly 11 previously published healthy control repertoires from donors aged about 6 to 26 years. A subset of samples was prepared in parallel using single-end sample barcoding, then pooled and co-amplified after Illumina adapter ligation. The paper's findings and limits, for the study overall: Several TRBV segments, including TRBV5-6, TRBV5-1 and TRBV20-1, were significantly more frequent in patients than controls. Significantly lower normalized Chao1 diversity was found in multiple sclerosis patients than in controls, suggesting substantial peripheral T-cell clonal expansion. Direct clustering with F measure revealed strong co-clustering of samples prepared in the same batch, which led to a batch-effect correction. The control group was slightly older than the multiple sclerosis patient group.

Library generation was performed with PCR. Sequencing took place on an Illumina HiSeq 2500. To reduce PCR and sequencing biases, unique molecular identifiers were incorporated into the TCR beta cDNA libraries. About 500,000 cDNA molecules were obtained for every 1 to 10 million input T cells, so each molecule roughly corresponded to one T cell. The patient libraries were prepared and sequenced using the same protocol as the earlier healthy control dataset. Samples belonging to the same batch were prepared together, multiplexed and sequenced on a shared HiSeq lane. The published analysis was carried out like this. Raw barcoded reads were processed with MIGEC, discarding single-read molecular identifier groups before consensus assembly and CDR3 extraction. Clonotype tables were post-analysed with VDJtools, and diversity was normalized by down-sampling all datasets to the smallest sample size. To correct batch-related cross-sample contamination, repertoire overlap clustering matched CDR3 amino acid sequences but not nucleotide sequences. TCRdb reprocessing: public reads trimmed at Q25 with fastp, clones called with MiXCR, in-frame beta chains kept. Under each unique CDR3 protein, matching rows form one entry showing the most common genes and DNA. The V and J calls come from TCRdb's annotation, not from the publication. The sample table shows more than 500,000 distinct CDR3 sequences, and roughly 34% are seen once. Clones ranked in the top ten supply roughly 6% of the sample.

TCR beta repertoires were profiled from peripheral blood of more than ten young patients with multiple sclerosis to demonstrate the VDJtools post-analysis software. Multiple sclerosis patients were children and adolescents aged about 6 to 16 years. The CDR3 runs 14 amino acids, cysteine and phenylalanine included. The read is trimmed to its CDR3 DNA, 42 bases read in frame from base 1. Trimming leaves V shorter by 6 bases and J shorter by 8 bases, with the junction holding 4 bases beyond the gene matches. CDR1 and CDR2 are read off the germline V gene as SQVTM and ANQGSEA. This clonotype was seen more than once but under ten times. Its binding antigen is unknown. No much larger clonotype is one base removed from it; base qualities were not supplied.

The receptor was isolated from a girl between 2 and 17 years old with multiple sclerosis. This chain joins TRBV29-1 to TRBJ2-1; 16 junctional bases match TRBD2. Material for sequencing was blood. The nucleotide sequence reads TGCAGCGTGGGACTAGCGGGGGGGCCCCATGAGCAGTTCTTC. This translates into CSVGLAGGPHEQFF.